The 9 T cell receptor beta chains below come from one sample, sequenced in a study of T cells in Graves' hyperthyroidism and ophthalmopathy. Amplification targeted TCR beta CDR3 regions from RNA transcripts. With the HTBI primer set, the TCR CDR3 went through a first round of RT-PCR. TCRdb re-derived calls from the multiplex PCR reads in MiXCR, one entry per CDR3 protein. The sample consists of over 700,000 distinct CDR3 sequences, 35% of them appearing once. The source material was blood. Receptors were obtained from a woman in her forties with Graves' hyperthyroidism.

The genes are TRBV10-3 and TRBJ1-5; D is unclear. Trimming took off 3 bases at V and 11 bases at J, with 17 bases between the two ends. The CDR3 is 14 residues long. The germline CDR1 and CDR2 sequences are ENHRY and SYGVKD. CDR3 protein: CAISDGDQTETQHF. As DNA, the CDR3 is TGTGCCATCAGTGATGGGGATCAGACGGAGACCCAGCATTTT.

CDR3 coding DNA: TGTGCCAGCAGCCTAAGGGGGCGCAATGGAAACACCATATATTTT. This codes for CASSLRGRNGNTIYF. The gene calls are TRBV12-3 or TRBV12-4 and TRBJ1-3; the match to TRBD1 covers 7 bases. CDR3 length: 15 residues. Trimming at V came to 6 bases and at J to 3 bases, leaving 8 bases not matched to a gene.

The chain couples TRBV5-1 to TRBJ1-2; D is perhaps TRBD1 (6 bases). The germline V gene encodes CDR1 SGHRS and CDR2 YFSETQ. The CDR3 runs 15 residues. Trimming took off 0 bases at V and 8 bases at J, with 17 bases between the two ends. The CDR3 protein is CASSLVLGGEEGYTF. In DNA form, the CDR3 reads TGCGCCAGCAGCTTGGTACTGGGGGGCGAAGAGGGCTACACCTTC.

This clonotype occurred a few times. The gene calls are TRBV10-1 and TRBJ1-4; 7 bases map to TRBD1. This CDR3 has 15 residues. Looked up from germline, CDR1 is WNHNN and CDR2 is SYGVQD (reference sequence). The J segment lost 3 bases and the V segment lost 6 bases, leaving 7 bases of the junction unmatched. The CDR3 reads CASSDSGTANEKLFF. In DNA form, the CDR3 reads TGCGCCAGCAGCGATTCCGGGACAGCTAATGAAAAACTGTTTTTT.

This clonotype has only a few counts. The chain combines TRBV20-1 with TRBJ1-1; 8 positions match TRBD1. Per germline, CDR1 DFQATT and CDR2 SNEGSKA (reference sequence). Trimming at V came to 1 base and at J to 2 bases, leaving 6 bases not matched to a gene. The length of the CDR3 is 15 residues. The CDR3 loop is CSARGPGQANTEAFF. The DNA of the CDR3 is TGCAGTGCTAGAGGCCCGGGACAGGCAAACACTGAAGCTTTCTTT.

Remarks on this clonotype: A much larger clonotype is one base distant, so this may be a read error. The CDR3 bases are TGTGCCAGTAGTGTCCGGGACAGTTCCTACGGGCAGTACTTC. This sequence encodes CASSVRDSSYGQYF. The chain employs TRBV19 and TRBJ2-7; 7 positions match TRBD1. The CDR3 sequence is 14 residues long. CDR1 and CDR2 (germline): LNHDA, SQIVND (reference sequence).

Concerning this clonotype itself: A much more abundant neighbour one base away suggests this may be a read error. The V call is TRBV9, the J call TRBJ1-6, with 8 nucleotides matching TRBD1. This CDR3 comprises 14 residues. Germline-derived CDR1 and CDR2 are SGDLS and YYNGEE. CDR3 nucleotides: TGTGCCGGCAGCGCCGACAGGGGCAATTCACCCCTCCACTTT. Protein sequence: CAGSADRGNSPLHF.

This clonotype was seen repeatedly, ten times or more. In nucleotides, the CDR3 is TGTGCCAGTAGTACCTCGCGACAGGGGAACTATGGCTACACCTTC. It yields the protein CASSTSRQGNYGYTF. The rearrangement uses TRBV19 and TRBJ1-2, with 8 nucleotides matching TRBD1. The trim removed 4 bases at V and 2 bases at J, leaving 6 bases unmatched. Germline CDR1 and CDR2: LNHDA and SQIVND (reference sequence). The CDR3 length is 15 residues.

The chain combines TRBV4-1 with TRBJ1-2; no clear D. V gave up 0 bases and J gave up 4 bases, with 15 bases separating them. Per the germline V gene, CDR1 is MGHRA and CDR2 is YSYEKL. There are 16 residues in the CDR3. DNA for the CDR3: TGCGCCAGCAGCCAAGAGAAAGGCGGCGGTACCTATGGCTACACCTTC. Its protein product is CASSQEKGGGTYGYTF.